In its sample, the clone carrying this T cell receptor beta chain was seen a few times. No antigen is known for it. This record comes from a study of T-cell reconstitution after alpha-beta-depleted transplantation in children. Unique molecular identifiers were incorporated during preparation of the TCRbeta library. Via MiXCR, TCRdb re-called the PCR reads, giving one row per CDR3 protein. The sample shows hundreds of thousands of distinct CDR3 sequences, 10% to 15% of them seen only once. V lost 0 bases to trimming and J lost 10 bases; unmatched junction nucleotides: 15. The CDR3 is 18 residues long. Germline lookup yields CDR1 DFQATT and CDR2 SNEGSKA (reference sequence). Overall study results and limits: Several patients had high TCRbeta diversity at day 60; it came from surviving recipient T cells and thymic progenitors. Hyperexpanded clones declined; after one year, newly produced T cells mostly supplied diversity. Expanded graft clones, several hundred of them, were reportedly the source of alpha-beta T cells about two months after transplant.

Sequenced material: PBMCs, taken before TCRalphabeta/CD19-depleted stem cell transplant. This sequence was found in a girl aged 2 to 9 with congenital amegakaryocytic thrombocytopenia, due to receive a stem cell transplant. This chain uses TRBV20-1 with TRBJ2-1, with 13 bases that match TRBD2. The CDR3 here is CSARDVSGLAGVFGEQFF. The DNA of the CDR3 is TGCAGTGCTAGAGACGTAAGCGGACTAGCGGGAGTTTTTGGGGAGCAGTTCTTC.